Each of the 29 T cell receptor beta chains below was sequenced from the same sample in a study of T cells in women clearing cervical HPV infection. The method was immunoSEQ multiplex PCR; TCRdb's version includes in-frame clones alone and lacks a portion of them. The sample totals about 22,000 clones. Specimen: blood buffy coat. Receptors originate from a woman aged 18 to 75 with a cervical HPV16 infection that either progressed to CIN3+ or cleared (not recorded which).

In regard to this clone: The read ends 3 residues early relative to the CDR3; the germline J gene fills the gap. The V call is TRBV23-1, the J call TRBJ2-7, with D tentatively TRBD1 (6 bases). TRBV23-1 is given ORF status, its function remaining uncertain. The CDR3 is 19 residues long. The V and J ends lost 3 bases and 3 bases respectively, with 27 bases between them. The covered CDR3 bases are TGCGCCAGCAGTCATCTCGTCGATGCCGGGACATATAACATCTACGAG. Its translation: CASSHLVDAGTYNIYE. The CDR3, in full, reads CASSHLVDAGTYNIYEQYF.

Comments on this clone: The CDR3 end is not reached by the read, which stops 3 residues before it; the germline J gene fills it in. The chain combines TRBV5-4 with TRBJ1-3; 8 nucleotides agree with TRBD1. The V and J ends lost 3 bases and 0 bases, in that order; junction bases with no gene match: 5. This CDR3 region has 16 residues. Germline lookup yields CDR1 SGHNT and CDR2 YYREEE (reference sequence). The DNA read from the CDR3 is TGTGCCAGCAGCTCGGACAGGGCAGGCTCTGGAAACACC. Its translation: CASSSDRAGSGNT. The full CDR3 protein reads CASSSDRAGSGNTIYF. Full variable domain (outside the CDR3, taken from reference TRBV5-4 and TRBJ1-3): ETGVTQSPTHLIKTRGQQVTLRCSSQSGHNTVSWYQQALGQGPQFIFQYYREEENGRGNFPPRFSGLQFPNYSSELNVNALELDDSALYLCASSSDRAGSGNTIYFGEGSWLTVV.

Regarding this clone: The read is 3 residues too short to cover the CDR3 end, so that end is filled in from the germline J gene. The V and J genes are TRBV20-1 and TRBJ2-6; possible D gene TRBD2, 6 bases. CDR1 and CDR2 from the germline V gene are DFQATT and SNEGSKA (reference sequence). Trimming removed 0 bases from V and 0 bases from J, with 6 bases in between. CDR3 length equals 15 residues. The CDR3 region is CSARETSSGANVLTF. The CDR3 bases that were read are TGCAGTGCTAGAGAGACTAGCTCTGGGGCCAACGTC.

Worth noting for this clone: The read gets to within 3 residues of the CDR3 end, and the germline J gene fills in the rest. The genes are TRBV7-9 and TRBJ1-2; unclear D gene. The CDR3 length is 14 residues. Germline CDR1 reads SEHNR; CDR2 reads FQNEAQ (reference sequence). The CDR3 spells CASSHRLAKNIYTF. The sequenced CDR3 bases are TGTGCCAGCAGCCATAGGTTAGCCAAAAACATC.

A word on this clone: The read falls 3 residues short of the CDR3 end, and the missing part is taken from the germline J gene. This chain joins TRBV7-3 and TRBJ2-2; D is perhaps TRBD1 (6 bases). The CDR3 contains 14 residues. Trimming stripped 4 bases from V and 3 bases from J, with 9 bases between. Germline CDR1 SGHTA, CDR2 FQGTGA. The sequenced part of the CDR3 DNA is TGTGCCAGCAGCTCCCCAGGGGACACCGGGGAG. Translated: CASSSPGDTGE. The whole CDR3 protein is CASSSPGDTGELFF.

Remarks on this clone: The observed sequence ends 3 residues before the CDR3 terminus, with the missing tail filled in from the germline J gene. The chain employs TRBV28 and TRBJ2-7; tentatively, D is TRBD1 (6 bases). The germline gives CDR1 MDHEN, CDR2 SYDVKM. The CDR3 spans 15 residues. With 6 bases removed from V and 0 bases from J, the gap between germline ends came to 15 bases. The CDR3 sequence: CASSPTGYPSYEQYF. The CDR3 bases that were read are TGTGCCAGCAGCCCTACAGGGTACCCCTCCTACGAG.

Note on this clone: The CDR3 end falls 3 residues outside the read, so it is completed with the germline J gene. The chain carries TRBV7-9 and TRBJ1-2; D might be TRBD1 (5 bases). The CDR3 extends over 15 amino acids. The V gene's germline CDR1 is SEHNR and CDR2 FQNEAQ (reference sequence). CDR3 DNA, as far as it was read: TGTGCCAGCAGGTACCTAGCGGGGGGGAACAATGAC. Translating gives CASRYLAGGNND. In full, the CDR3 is CASRYLAGGNNDYTF.

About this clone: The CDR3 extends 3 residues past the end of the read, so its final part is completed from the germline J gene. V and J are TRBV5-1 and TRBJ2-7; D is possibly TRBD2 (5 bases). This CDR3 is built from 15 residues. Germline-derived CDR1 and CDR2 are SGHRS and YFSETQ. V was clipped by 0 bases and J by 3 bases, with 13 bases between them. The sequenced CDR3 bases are TGCGCCAGCAGCTTGGACCCGGACGGACTCTACGAG. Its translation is CASSLDPDGLYE. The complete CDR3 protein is CASSLDPDGLYEQYF.

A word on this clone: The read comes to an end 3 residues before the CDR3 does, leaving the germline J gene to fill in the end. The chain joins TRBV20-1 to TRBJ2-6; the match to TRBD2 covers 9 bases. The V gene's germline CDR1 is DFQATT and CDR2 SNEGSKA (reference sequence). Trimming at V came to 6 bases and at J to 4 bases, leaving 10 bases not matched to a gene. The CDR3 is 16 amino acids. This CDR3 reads CSAPRGGSSGANVLTF. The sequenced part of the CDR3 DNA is TGCAGTGCGCCGCGGGGGGGGTCTTCAGGGGCCAACGTC.

The chain's CDR3 is CASSLQGTQETQYF. The part of the CDR3 DNA that was read is TGTGCCAGCAGCTTACAGGGTACGCAAGAGACC. The rearrangement uses TRBV5-4 and TRBJ2-5, with a possible D match to TRBD1 (6 bases). The sequence runs out 3 residues before the end of the CDR3; the remainder is reconstructed from the germline J gene. The CDR3 is made up of 14 amino acids. Trimming shortened V by 2 bases and J by 2 bases, and 10 bases separated the two germline ends. The germline V gene encodes CDR1 SGHNT and CDR2 YYREEE (reference sequence).

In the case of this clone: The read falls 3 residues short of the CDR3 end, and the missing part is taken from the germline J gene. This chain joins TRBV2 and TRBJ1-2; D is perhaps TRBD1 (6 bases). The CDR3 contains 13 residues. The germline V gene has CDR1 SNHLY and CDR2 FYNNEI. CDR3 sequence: CASSPRQADVYTF. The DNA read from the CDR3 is TGTGCCAGCAGTCCTCGACAGGCCGATGTC.

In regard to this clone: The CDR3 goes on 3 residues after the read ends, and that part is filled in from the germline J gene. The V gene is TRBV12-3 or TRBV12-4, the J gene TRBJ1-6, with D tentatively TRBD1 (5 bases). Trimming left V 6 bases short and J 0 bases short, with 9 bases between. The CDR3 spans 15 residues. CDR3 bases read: TGTGCCAGCAGCAACGGGGGCTCCTATAATTCACCC. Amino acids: CASSNGGSYNSP. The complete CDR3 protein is CASSNGGSYNSPLHF.

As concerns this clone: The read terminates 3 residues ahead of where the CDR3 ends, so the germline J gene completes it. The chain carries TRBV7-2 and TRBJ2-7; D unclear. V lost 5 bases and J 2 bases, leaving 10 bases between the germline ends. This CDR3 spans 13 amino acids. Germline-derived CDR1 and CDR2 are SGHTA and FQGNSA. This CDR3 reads CASSTLQTYEQYF. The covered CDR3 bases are TGTGCCAGCAGCACCTTACAGACCTACGAG.

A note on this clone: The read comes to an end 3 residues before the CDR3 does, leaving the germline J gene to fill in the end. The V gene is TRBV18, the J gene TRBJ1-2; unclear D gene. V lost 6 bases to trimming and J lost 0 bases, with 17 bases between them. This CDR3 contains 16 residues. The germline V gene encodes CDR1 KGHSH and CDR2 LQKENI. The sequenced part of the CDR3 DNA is TGTGCCAGCTCGACGGGTACCGGGTCTCCTAACTATGGC. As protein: CASSTGTGSPNYG. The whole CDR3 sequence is CASSTGTGSPNYGYTF.

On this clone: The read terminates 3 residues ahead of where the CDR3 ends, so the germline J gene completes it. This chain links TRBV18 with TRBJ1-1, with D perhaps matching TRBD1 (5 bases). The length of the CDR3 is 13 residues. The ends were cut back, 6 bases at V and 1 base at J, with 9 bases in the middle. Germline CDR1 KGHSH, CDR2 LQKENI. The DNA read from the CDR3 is TGTGCCAGCTCCCAAGACAGGAACACTGAA. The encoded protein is CASSQDRNTE. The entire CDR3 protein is CASSQDRNTEAFF.

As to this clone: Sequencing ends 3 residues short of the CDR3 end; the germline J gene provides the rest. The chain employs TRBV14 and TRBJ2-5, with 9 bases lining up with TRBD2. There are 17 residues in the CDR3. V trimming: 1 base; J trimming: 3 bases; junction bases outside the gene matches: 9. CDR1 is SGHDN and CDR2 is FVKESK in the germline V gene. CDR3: CASSQVEWTSAKETQYF. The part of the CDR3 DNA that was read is TGTGCCAGCAGCCAAGTGGAGTGGACTAGCGCCAAAGAGACC.

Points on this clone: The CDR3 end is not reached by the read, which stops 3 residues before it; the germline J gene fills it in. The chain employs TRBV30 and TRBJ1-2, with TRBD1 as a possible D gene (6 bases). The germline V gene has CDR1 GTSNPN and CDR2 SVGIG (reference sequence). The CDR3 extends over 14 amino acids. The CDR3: CAWRQGFGLDTYTF. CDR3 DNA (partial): TGTGCCTGGAGGCAGGGGTTCGGGTTAGATACC.

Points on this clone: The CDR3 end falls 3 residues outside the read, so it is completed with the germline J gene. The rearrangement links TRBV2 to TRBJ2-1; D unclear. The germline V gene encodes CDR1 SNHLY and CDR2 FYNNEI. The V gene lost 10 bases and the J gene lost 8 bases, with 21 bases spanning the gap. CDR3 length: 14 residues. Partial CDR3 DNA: TGTGCCAATTTAGGCCCCCGGGTGAAGTATGAG. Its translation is CANLGPRVKYE. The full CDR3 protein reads CANLGPRVKYEQFF.

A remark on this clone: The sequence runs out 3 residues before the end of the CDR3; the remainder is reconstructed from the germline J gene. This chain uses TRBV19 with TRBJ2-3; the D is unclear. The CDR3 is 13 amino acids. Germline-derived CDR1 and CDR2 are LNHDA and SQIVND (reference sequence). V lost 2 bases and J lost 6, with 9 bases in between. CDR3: CASSIMTGDTQYF. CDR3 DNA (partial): TGTGCCAGTAGTATAATGACCGGGGATACG.

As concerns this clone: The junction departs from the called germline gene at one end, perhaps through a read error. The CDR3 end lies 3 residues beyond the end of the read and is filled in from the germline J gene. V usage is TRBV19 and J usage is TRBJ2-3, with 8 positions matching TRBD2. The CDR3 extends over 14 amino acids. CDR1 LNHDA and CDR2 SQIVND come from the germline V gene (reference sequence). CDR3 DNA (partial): TGTGCCAGTAGTAGGCGGGGGGCTCCAGAGACG. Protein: CASSRRGAPET. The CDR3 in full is CASSRRGAPETQYF. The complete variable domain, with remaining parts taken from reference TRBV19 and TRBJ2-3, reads DGGITQSPKYLFRKEGQNVTLSCEQNLNHDAMYWYRQDPGQGLRLIYYSQIVNDFQKGDIAEGYSVSREKKESFPLTVTSAQKNPTAFYLCASSRRGAPETQYFGPGTRLTVL.

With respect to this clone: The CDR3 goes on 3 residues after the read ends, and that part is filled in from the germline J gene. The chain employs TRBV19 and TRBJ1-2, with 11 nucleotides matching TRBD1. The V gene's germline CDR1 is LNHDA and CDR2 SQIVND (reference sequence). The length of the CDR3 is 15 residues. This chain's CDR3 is CASSHGQGAYYDYTF. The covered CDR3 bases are TGTGCCAGTAGCCACGGACAGGGGGCCTACTACGAC.

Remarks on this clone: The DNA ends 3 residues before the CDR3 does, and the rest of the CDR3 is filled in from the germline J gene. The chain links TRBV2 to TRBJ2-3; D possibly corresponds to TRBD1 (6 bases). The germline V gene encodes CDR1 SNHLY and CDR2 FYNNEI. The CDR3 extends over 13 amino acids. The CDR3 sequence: CASSPGEPQPQYF. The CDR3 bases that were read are TGTGCCAGCAGTCCAGGGGAGCCTCAGCCG. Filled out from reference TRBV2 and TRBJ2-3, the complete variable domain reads EPEVTQTPSHQVTQMGQEVILRCVPISNHLYFYWYRQILGQKVEFLVSFYNNEISEKSEIFDDQFSVERPDGSNFTLKIRSTKLEDSAMYFCASSPGEPQPQYFGPGTRLTVL.

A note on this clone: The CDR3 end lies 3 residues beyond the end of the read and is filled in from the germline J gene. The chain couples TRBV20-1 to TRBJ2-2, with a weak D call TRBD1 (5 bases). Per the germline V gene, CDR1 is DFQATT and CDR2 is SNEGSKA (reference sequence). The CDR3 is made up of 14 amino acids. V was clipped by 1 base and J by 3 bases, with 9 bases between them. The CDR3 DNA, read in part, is TGCAGTGCTAGAGCATCAGGGTACACCGGGGAG. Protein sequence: CSARASGYTGE. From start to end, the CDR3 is CSARASGYTGELFF.

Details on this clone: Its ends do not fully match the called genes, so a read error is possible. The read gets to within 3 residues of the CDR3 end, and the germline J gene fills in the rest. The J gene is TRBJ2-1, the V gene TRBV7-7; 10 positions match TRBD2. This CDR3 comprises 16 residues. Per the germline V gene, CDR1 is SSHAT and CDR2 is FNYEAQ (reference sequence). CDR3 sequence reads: CASSPGAGGPGDEQFF. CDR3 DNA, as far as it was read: TGTGCTAGCAGCCCCGGAGCGGGGGGGCCTGGGGATGAG. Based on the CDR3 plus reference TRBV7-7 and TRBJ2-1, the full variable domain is GAGVSQSPRYKVTKRGQDVTLRCDPISSHATLYWYQQALGQGPEFLTYFNYEAQPDKSGLPSDRFSAERPEGSISTLTIQRTEQRDSAMYRCASSPGAGGPGDEQFFGPGTRLTVL.

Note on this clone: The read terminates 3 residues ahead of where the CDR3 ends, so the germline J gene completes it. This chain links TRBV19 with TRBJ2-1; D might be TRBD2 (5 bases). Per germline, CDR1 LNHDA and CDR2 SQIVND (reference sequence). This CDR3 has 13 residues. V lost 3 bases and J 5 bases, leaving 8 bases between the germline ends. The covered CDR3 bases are TGTGCCAGTAGTATGGCGGGTGACAATGAG. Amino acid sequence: CASSMAGDNE. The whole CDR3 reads CASSMAGDNEQFF.

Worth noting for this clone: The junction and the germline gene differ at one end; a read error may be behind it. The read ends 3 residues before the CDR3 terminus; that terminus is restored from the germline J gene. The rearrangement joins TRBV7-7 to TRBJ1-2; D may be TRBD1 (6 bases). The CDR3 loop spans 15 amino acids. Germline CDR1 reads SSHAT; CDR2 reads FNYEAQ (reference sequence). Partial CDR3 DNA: TGTGCTAGCAGCCCCACAGGGCTCATGACAGATACC. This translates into CASSPTGLMTDT. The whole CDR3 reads CASSPTGLMTDTYTF.

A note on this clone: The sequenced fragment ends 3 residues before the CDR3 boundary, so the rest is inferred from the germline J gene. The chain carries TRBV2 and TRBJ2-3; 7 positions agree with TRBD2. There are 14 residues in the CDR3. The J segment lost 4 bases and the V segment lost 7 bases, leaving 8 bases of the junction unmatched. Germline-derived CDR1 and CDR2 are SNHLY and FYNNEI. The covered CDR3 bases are TGTGCCAGCAAGTCGGCGGGGGACCCAGATACG. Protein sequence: CASKSAGDPDT. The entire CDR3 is CASKSAGDPDTQYF.

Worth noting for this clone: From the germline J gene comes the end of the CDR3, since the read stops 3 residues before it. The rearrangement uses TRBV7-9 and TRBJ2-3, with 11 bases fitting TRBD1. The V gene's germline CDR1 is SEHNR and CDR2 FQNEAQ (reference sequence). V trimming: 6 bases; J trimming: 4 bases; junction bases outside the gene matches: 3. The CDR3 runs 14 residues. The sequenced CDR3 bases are TGTGCCAGCAGTTGGACAGGGGGCCCAGATACG. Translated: CASSWTGGPDT. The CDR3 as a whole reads CASSWTGGPDTQYF. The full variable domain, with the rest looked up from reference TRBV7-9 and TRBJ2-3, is DTGVSQNPRHKITKRGQNVTFRCDPISEHNRLYWYRQTLGQGPEFLTYFQNEAQLEKSRLLSDRFSAERPKGSFSTLEIQRTEQGDSAMYLCASSWTGGPDTQYFGPGTRLTVL.

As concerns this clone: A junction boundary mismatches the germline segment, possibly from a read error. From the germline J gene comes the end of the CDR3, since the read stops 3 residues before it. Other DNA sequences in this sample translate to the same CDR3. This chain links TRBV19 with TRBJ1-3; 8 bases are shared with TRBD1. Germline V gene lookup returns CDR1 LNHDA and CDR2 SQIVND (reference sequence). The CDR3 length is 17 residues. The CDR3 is CASSPHQGAISGNTIYF. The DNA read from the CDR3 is TGTGCCAGTAGTCCCCACCAGGGGGCTATCTCTGGAAACACG.